This T cell receptor (beta chain) was documented in a study of blood T cell repertoires in COVID-19. Overall study context: From T cells, B-cell-depleted T cells, or PBMCs came the material, which was cDNA or gDNA.

As originally analysed: By means of reference gene primer amplification, nucleated cell counts were estimated. Only in-frame clones appear in the TCRdb table, and some are missing; sequencing was by immunoSEQ multiplex PCR. The D gene and trimming were derived from the DNA, and the V and J assignments and clone size from that table. The sample has some 24,000 clones; roughly nine tenths are singletons. CDR1 and CDR2 from the germline V gene are WSHSY and SAAADI. The CDR3 has 14 amino acids. V lost 6 bases and J lost 4; bases outside the gene matches: 8. The sample comprised peripheral blood. V gene TRBV10-2 combines with J gene TRBJ2-5; TRBD1 matches 7 bases. The sequence came from a man in his sixties or seventies with COVID-19, enrolled during active disease. The chain's CDR3 is CASRRDSEGETQYF. CDR3 nucleotide sequence: TGCGCCAGCAGGAGGGACAGTGAGGGAGAGACCCAGTACTTC.